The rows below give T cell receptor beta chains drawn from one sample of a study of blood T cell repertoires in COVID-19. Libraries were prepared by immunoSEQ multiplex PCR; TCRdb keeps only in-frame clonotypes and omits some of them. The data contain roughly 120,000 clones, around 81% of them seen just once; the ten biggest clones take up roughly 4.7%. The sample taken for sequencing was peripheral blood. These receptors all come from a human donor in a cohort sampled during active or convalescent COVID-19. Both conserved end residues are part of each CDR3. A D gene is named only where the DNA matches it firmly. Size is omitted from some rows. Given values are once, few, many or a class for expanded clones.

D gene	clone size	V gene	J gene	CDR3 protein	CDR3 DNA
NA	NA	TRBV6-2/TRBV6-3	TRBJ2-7	CASSSWTEQYF	TGTGCCAGCAGTTCCTGGACAGAGCAGTACTTC
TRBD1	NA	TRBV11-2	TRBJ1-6	CASNVGQGDTYNSPLHF	TGTGCCAGCAACGTGGGACAGGGGGACACCTATAATTCACCCCTCCACTTT
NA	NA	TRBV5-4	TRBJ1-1	CASSPPSGGSTEAFF	TGTGCCAGCAGCCCCCCCTCGGGAGGGTCCACTGAAGCTTTCTTT
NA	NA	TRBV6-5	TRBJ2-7	CASTRGAGYEQYF	TGTGCCAGCACCCGGGGGGCGGGCTACGAGCAGTACTTC
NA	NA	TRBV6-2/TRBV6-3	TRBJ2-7	CASSVSYLNEQYF	TGTGCCAGCAGCGTCTCTTATCTAAACGAGCAGTACTTC
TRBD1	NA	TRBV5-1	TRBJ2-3	CASSWTGITDTQYF	TGCGCCAGCAGCTGGACAGGAATCACAGATACGCAGTATTTT
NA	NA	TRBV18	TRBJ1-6	CASSPGGDSPLHF	TGTGCCAGCTCACCGGGGGGGGATTCACCCCTCCACTTT
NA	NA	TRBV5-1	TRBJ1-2	CASSSEGGENRYTF	TGCGCCAGCAGCTCTGAGGGAGGTGAGAATCGCTACACCTTC
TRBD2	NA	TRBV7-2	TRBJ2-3	CASRSSGRAGTDTQYF	TGTGCCAGCAGGTCTAGCGGGAGGGCCGGGACAGATACGCAGTATTTT
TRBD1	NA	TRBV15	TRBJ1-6	CATSRWDRNNSPLHF	TGTGCCACCAGCAGATGGGACAGGAATAATTCACCCCTCCACTTT
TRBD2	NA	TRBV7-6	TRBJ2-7	CASSSGTSGRRSYEQYF	TGTGCCAGCAGCTCCGGGACTAGCGGGAGACGGTCCTACGAGCAGTACTTC
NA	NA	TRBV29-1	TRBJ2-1	CSVFGGSYNEQFF	TGCAGCGTCTTTGGAGGCTCCTACAATGAGCAGTTCTTC
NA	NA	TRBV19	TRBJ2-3	CASSIGRTDTQYF	TGTGCCAGTAGTATTGGGCGCACAGATACGCAGTATTTT
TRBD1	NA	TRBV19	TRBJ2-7	CASSSRDRAYEQYF	TGTGCCAGTAGTTCCCGGGACAGGGCCTACGAGCAGTACTTC
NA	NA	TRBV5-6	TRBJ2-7	CASTPYGGFYEQYF	TGTGCCAGCACCCCATACGGGGGATTCTACGAGCAGTACTTC
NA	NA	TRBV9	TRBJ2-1	CASSVELSSYNEQFF	TGTGCCAGCAGCGTAGAATTGAGCTCCTACAATGAGCAGTTCTTC
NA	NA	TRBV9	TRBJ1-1	CASSVDPYREGTEAFF	TGTGCCAGCAGCGTAGACCCCTACCGGGAGGGCACTGAAGCTTTCTTT
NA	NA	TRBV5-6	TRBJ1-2	CASSFSPRVYGYTF	TGTGCCAGCAGCTTTTCACCCAGGGTATATGGCTACACCTTC
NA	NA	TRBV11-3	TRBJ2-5	CASSLGLERRETQYF	TGTGCCAGCAGCTTAGGATTGGAGCGGCGTGAGACCCAGTACTTC
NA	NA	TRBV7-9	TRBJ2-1	CASSFFRVSSYNEQFF	TGTGCCAGCAGCTTCTTCCGGGTGAGCTCCTACAATGAGCAGTTCTTC
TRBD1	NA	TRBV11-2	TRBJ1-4	CASSLRTGGEKLFF	TGTGCCAGCAGCTTACGGACAGGGGGTGAAAAACTGTTTTTT
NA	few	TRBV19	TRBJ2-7	CASSINFGGSYEQYF	TGTGCCAGTAGTATTAATTTTGGAGGGTCCTACGAGCAGTACTTC
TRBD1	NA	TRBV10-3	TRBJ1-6	CATSLGQDYNSPLHF	TGTGCCACCTCTTTAGGACAGGACTATAATTCACCCCTCCACTTT
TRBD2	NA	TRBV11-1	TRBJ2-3	CASSPPLAWRVDTQYF	TGTGCCAGCAGCCCCCCACTAGCGTGGAGGGTAGATACGCAGTATTTT
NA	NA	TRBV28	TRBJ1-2	CASSLAGAISYGYTF	TGTGCCAGCAGTTTAGCGGGGGCAATCTCTTATGGCTACACCTTC
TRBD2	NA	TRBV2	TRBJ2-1	CASSLTPGLGNNEQFF	TGTGCCAGCAGTCTAACCCCGGGACTAGGAAACAATGAGCAGTTCTTC